The next 9 T cell receptor beta chains were all read from a single sample in a study of CXCR3-negative and CXCR3-positive naive CD8 T cells. Whole-study findings and limits: CXCR3-positive naive cells carried more hydrophobic TRB CDR3s than CXCR3-negative ones.

The method, 5' RACE with UMI labels, was used to prepare the TRB cDNA libraries. TCRdb re-called the 5' RACE reads and catalogs CDR3 proteins one per entry, DNA excluded. This sample's table has some 54,000 distinct CDR3 sequences. Antigens of these TCRs are unknown. Sequenced input: naive CXCR3+ CD8+ T cells from blood. Sample subset: CD45RO-CCR7+CD27+CD95- naive CD8+ T cells expressing CXCR3 (TNR3+). Receptor source: a human donor in good health. Some clones in this sample may be carry-over from other donors' samples.

The chain joins TRBV12-3 or TRBV12-4 to TRBJ2-1; lacking DNA, the TRBD1 call made by TCRdb goes unchecked. The CDR3 is 17 amino acids. The chain's CDR3 is CASSVSGGPRTYNEQFF.

The rearrangement links TRBV29-1 to TRBJ1-1; the D call of TRBD1 rests on TCRdb alone, since no DNA is present to check it. This CDR3 spans 13 amino acids. The V gene's germline CDR1 is SQVTM and CDR2 ANQGSEA. The CDR3 here is CSAETGMNTEAFF.

The rearrangement joins TRBV28 to TRBJ1-4. Looked up from germline, CDR1 is MDHEN and CDR2 is SYDVKM. CDR3 size: 15 residues. Here the CDR3 reads CASSFTLPEEEKLFF.

The chain employs TRBV10-3 and TRBJ2-5; the D call from TCRdb, TRBD1, cannot be confirmed without DNA. The V gene's germline CDR1 is ENHRY and CDR2 SYGVKD. This CDR3 has 12 residues. CDR3 sequence: CATRAGEETQYF.

The V and J genes are TRBV25-1 and TRBJ2-3. Germline CDR1 is MGHDK and CDR2 is SYGVNS. This CDR3 contains 15 residues. This chain's CDR3 is CASNGYGYGTDTQYF. The whole variable domain, remainder taken from reference TRBV25-1 and TRBJ2-3, is EADIYQTPRYLVIGTGKKITLECSQTMGHDKMYWYQQDPGMELHLIHYSYGVNSTEKGDLSSESTVSRIRTEHFPLTLESARPSHTSQYLCASNGYGYGTDTQYFGPGTRLTVL.

The chain combines TRBV6-5 with TRBJ2-3. The germline V gene encodes CDR1 MNHEY and CDR2 SVGAGI. This CDR3 contains 15 residues. The CDR3 protein is CASRPTTVSTDTQYF.

This rearrangement joins TRBV7-9 to TRBJ2-7; TCRdb names TRBD1, which stays unverified in the absence of DNA. Looked up from germline, CDR1 is SEHNR and CDR2 is FQNEAQ (reference sequence). This CDR3 is built from 16 residues. The CDR3 is CASSSGPGVSSHEQYF.

The chain combines TRBV28 with TRBJ2-3; TCRdb gives TRBD1 as the D gene, but with no DNA this cannot be confirmed. Germline lookup yields CDR1 MDHEN and CDR2 SYDVKM. This CDR3 has 16 amino acids. This CDR3 is CASTERGGLAELRQYF.

The chain recombines TRBV9 with TRBJ2-7; without DNA, the TCRdb call of TRBD1 cannot be checked. The germline gives CDR1 SGDLS, CDR2 YYNGEE. This CDR3 comprises 17 residues. Here the CDR3 reads CASSVSPANPQSYEQYF.